The 10 T cell receptor beta chains below were found in one sample sequenced in a study of response to subunit inactivated influenza vaccine. TCRdb called the RT-PCR reads again in MiXCR, with one record for every CDR3 protein. The profile shows under 850,000 distinct CDR3 sequences, roughly 20% of them singletons. The source material was PBMCs from blood, sampled around 5 days after vaccination. These TCRs come from a man aged 45-60 years who received an inactivated influenza vaccine.

This clonotype was detected only a few times. The CDR3 region has the DNA TGTGCCTGGAGTTGGACAGGGGCAGAGACCCAGTACTTC. Its protein is CAWSWTGAETQYF. The rearrangement uses TRBV30 and TRBJ2-5; TRBD1 matches at 9 bases. The CDR3 contains 13 residues. In germline, CDR1 is GTSNPN, CDR2 SVGIG (reference sequence). V lost 2 bases, J lost 4 bases, and 2 bases stayed unmatched.

The chain uses TRBV6-2 or TRBV6-3 and TRBJ2-1; 10 bases map to TRBD2. Germline loops: CDR1 MNHEY, CDR2 SVGEGT. CDR3 size: 16 residues. The junction had 6 bases not matched to a gene; V was cut back by 5 bases and J by 2 bases. The CDR3 reads CASSTPGLATYNEQFF. Written as DNA, the CDR3 is TGTGCCAGCAGTACCCCGGGACTAGCGACCTACAATGAGCAGTTCTTC.

This clonotype was seen just once. The V and J genes are TRBV18 and TRBJ1-1; D possibly corresponds to TRBD1 (5 bases). The ends were cut back, 6 bases at V and 1 base at J, with 12 bases in the middle. Looked up from germline, CDR1 is KGHSH and CDR2 is LQKENI. This CDR3 comprises 14 residues. DNA of the CDR3: TGTGCCAGCTCTCCAGGGTGGGGGAACACTGAAGCTTTCTTT. As protein: CASSPGWGNTEAFF.

This clonotype was picked up a small number of times. The J gene is TRBJ2-7, the V gene TRBV7-2; the match to TRBD1 covers 9 bases. Germline V lookup: CDR1 SGHTA, CDR2 FQGNSA. The CDR3 covers 14 residues. V lost 5 bases to trimming and J lost 7 bases; unmatched junction nucleotides: 9. The CDR3 reads CASSHGQGSREQYF. CDR3 sequence (DNA): TGTGCCAGCAGCCATGGACAGGGGTCGCGGGAGCAGTACTTC. Supplemented by reference TRBV7-2 and TRBJ2-7, the full variable domain reads GAGVSQSPSNKVTEKGKDVELRCDPISGHTALYWYRQSLGQGLEFLIYFQGNSAPDKSGLPSDRFSAERTGGSVSTLTIQRTQQEDSAVYLCASSHGQGSREQYFGPGTRLTVT.

This chain uses TRBV5-1 with TRBJ2-7; 8 bases agree with TRBD1. The junction had 14 bases not matched to a gene; V was cut back by 4 bases and J by 5 bases. The CDR3 is 16 amino acids. Germline CDR1 and CDR2: SGHRS and YFSETQ. The CDR3 DNA reads TGCGCCAGCAGCCCCATTCCCCCAGGGGGCCTAGACGAGCAGTACTTC. Its translation is CASSPIPPGGLDEQYF.

This clonotype has more than one count but fewer than ten. The chain carries TRBV20-1 and TRBJ1-5; D may be TRBD1 (5 bases). Germline V gene data show CDR1 as DFQATT and CDR2 as SNEGSKA (reference sequence). CDR3 length: 14 amino acids. The germline V and J ends were trimmed by 6 bases and 1 base, with 13 bases remaining between them. In nucleotides, the CDR3 is TGCAGTGCCAGAACACAGGCAAGCAATCAGCCCCAGCATTTT. Its translation is CSARTQASNQPQHF.

The chain combines TRBV7-9 with TRBJ2-7; the match to TRBD2 covers 11 bases. The CDR3 is made up of 13 amino acids. The germline gives CDR1 SEHNR, CDR2 FQNEAQ (reference sequence). J lost 7 bases, V lost 10 bases, and 9 bases had no gene match. CDR3 sequence reads: CATQLAGAEEQYF. DNA for the CDR3: TGTGCCACTCAACTAGCGGGAGCGGAAGAGCAGTACTTC.

V is TRBV20-1 and J is TRBJ2-3; maybe TRBD1 (6 bases). This CDR3 has 14 amino acids. Looked up from germline, CDR1 is DFQATT and CDR2 is SNEGSKA (reference sequence). Between the trimmed V and J ends, which lost 3 bases and 0 bases, there was a span of 10 bases. The CDR3 nucleotides are TGCAGTGCTAGGGGGGCCCTCAGCACAGATACGCAGTATTTT. Its protein product is CSARGALSTDTQYF.

The CDR3 DNA follows: TGTGCCAGCAGCCGGCAACAGGATGGCTACACCTTC. It specifies CASSRQQDGYTF. The V gene is TRBV4-2, the J gene TRBJ1-2, with TRBD1 as a possible D gene (5 bases). The CDR3 length is 12 residues. With 4 bases removed from V and 6 bases from J, the gap between germline ends came to 9 bases. CDR1 is LGHNA, CDR2 YNFKEQ, per germline.

A few counts support this clonotype. V usage is TRBV5-1 and J usage is TRBJ2-7; perhaps TRBD2 as D (5 bases). This CDR3 has 14 residues. V was clipped by 1 base and J by 0 bases, with 8 bases between them. From germline, CDR1 is SGHRS and CDR2 YFSETQ. This chain's CDR3 is CASSLMGDSYEQYF. The CDR3 DNA follows: TGCGCCAGCAGCTTGATGGGAGACTCCTACGAGCAGTACTTC.